The 20 T cell receptor beta chains presented below share a single source sample, sequenced in a study of glioma-infiltrating T cells after dendritic cell vaccination. The time point: after dendritic cell vaccination, including at tumor progression/relapse. The protocol was immunoSEQ multiplex PCR, while the TCRdb copy is restricted to in-frame clones and leaves out a portion. The sample lists fewer than 90,000 clones; roughly four fifths were seen once. The source was blood, collected after dendritic cell vaccination. All receptors derive from a human donor with glioblastoma.

The rearrangement joins TRBV2 to TRBJ1-2; 7 nucleotides line up with TRBD1. The CDR3 is 16 amino acids. J lost 2 bases, V lost 6 bases, and 12 bases had no gene match. Germline CDR1 is SNHLY and CDR2 is FYNNEI. The CDR3 DNA is TGTGCCAGCAGCACATTCGTGGGGACAGAGAACTATGGCTACACCTTC. It is translated as CASSTFVGTENYGYTF.

The chain has TRBV7-8 and TRBJ2-7; 9 nucleotides align to TRBD1. The CDR3 is 15 residues long. V gave up 5 bases and J gave up 6 bases; unmatched junction bases: 11. CDR1 is SGHVS, CDR2 FQNEAQ, per germline. The CDR3 nucleotides are TGTGCCAGCAGCCCCACATCATGGGGACAGGGCGAGCAGTACTTC. It is translated as CASSPTSWGQGEQYF.

Only one count was recorded for this clone. This chain joins TRBV7-8 and TRBJ1-2; 9 bases map to TRBD1. The CDR3 runs to 15 residues. Germline CDR1 reads SGHVS; CDR2 reads FQNEAQ. The V segment lost 5 bases and the J segment 7 bases; nucleotides outside the gene matches: 11. The CDR3 sequence is CASSLEGQGFAGYTF. The CDR3, as DNA: TGTGCCAGCAGCCTAGAGGGACAGGGATTTGCTGGCTACACCTTC.

V usage is TRBV10-3 and J usage is TRBJ2-3, with 7 bases matching TRBD2. The CDR3 covers 15 residues. CDR1 is ENHRY, CDR2 SYGVKD, per germline. V shed 3 bases and J 1 base; nucleotides not matched to a gene: 4. The CDR3 DNA follows: TGTGCCATCAGTGACAGCGGGGAGGGCACAGATACGCAGTATTTT. Its translation: CAISDSGEGTDTQYF.

The chain couples TRBV6-5 to TRBJ2-3; TRBD1 matches at 9 bases. The CDR3 contains 15 residues. The junction had 5 bases not matched to a gene; V was cut back by 7 bases and J by 0 bases. Germline assignment: CDR1 MNHEY and CDR2 SVGAGI. The CDR3 DNA reads as TGTGCCAGCAACGAACAGGGGGCTAGCACAGATACGCAGTATTTT. Protein sequence: CASNEQGASTDTQYF.

The chain couples TRBV5-1 to TRBJ1-6, with 9 nucleotides matching TRBD1. This CDR3 contains 14 residues. J was trimmed by 10 bases and V by 4 bases; bases with no gene match: 6. Germline CDR1 reads SGHRS; CDR2 reads YFSETQ. CDR3 loop: CASSPGQGRSPLHF. CDR3 sequence (DNA): TGCGCCAGCAGCCCGGGACAGGGACGCTCACCCCTCCACTTT.

This sequence joins TRBV19 and TRBJ2-3; 7 nucleotides align to TRBD2. V lost 9 bases, J lost 0 bases, and 9 bases stayed unmatched. The germline V gene encodes CDR1 LNHDA and CDR2 SQIVND (reference sequence). The CDR3 is made up of 15 amino acids. Here the CDR3 reads CASSLGGVSTDTQYF. In nucleotides, the CDR3 is TGTGCCAGCTCCCTTGGGGGGGTTAGCACAGATACGCAGTATTTT.

This chain joins TRBV9 and TRBJ1-3; D gene uncertain. This CDR3 spans 15 amino acids. CDR1 SGDLS and CDR2 YYNGEE come from the germline V gene. V was trimmed by 3 bases and J by 0 bases, leaving 10 bases between them. The CDR3 DNA sequence: TGTGCCAGCAGCGCGGACGGGGACTCTGGAAACACCATATATTTT. It yields the protein CASSADGDSGNTIYF.

This clone occurred a few times. The rearrangement links TRBV19 to TRBJ2-3, with 11 bases that match TRBD2. This CDR3 comprises 15 residues. In germline, CDR1 is LNHDA, CDR2 SQIVND (reference sequence). V was clipped by 6 bases and J by 5 bases; unmatched bases: 7. The CDR3 sequence: CASRDSGGAGDTQYF. In DNA form, the CDR3 reads TGTGCCAGTAGGGATAGCGGGGGGGCGGGAGATACGCAGTATTTT.

The chain couples TRBV7-2 to TRBJ2-5; D possibly corresponds to TRBD1 (6 bases). Germline V gene data show CDR1 as SGHTA and CDR2 as FQGNSA. V lost 8 bases to trimming and J lost 2 bases, with 12 bases between them. The CDR3 contains 13 residues. CDR3 residues: CASHRVNQETQYF. The DNA of the CDR3 is TGTGCCAGCCACAGGGTCAATCAAGAGACCCAGTACTTC. The variable domain in full, completed from reference TRBV7-2 and TRBJ2-5, reads GAGVSQSPSNKVTEKGKDVELRCDPISGHTALYWYRQSLGQGLEFLIYFQGNSAPDKSGLPSDRFSAERTGGSVSTLTIQRTQQEDSAVYLCASHRVNQETQYFGPGTRLLVL.

The chain carries TRBV9 and TRBJ2-5; possibly TRBD2 for D (7 bases). Trimming pared 2 bases from V and 5 bases from J, leaving 19 bases between. Germline CDR1 is SGDLS and CDR2 is YYNGEE. The CDR3 has 16 amino acids. CDR3 coding DNA: TGTGCCAGCAGCGTTTCTAGGGGGGGGGCCCTGGAGACCCAGTACTTC. Protein product: CASSVSRGGALETQYF.

A note on this clone: No conserved phenylalanine or tryptophan ends this CDR3, so it is likely a read error. The J gene is TRBJ1-1, the V gene TRBV5-4; D call uncertain. CDR3 length: 14 residues. V was trimmed by 4 bases and J by 1 base, leaving 11 bases between them. CDR1 SGHNT and CDR2 YYREEE come from the germline V gene (reference sequence). The CDR3 DNA reads as TGTGCCAGCAGCCCCAGGCAGCCGAACACTGAAGCTTTCTCT. Translating gives CASSPRQPNTEAFS.

The chain combines TRBV7-2 with TRBJ1-4; 7 bases are a match to TRBD1. The CDR3 spans 14 residues. The trim removed 1 base at V and 8 bases at J, leaving 4 bases unmatched. Germline lookup yields CDR1 SGHTA and CDR2 FQGNSA. The CDR3 sequence: CASSLVNRGEKLFF. The DNA for the CDR3 is TGTGCCAGCAGCTTAGTCAACAGGGGCGAAAAACTGTTTTTT.

The J gene is TRBJ1-6, the V gene TRBV4-1; 8 nucleotides match TRBD1. Germline trimming cut 3 bases from V and 8 bases from J; bases unmatched to any gene: 12. CDR3 size: 17 residues. Germline V lookup: CDR1 MGHRA, CDR2 YSYEKL. CDR3 amino acids: CASSHWGVGQGDSPLHF. CDR3 in DNA: TGCGCCAGCAGCCACTGGGGGGTCGGACAGGGAGATTCACCCCTCCACTTT.

J is TRBJ2-7 and V is TRBV5-8, with 9 bases aligning to TRBD1. Germline values: CDR1 SGHTS, CDR2 YDEGEE. With V trimmed by 3 bases and J by 3 bases, 1 base remained unmatched. This CDR3 has 13 residues. In DNA, the CDR3 is TGTGCCAGCAGCTGGGACAGGGACTACGAGCAGTACTTC. Translating it yields CASSWDRDYEQYF. Drawing the rest from reference TRBV5-8 and TRBJ2-7, the complete variable domain is EAGVTQSPTHLIKTRGQQATLRCSPISGHTSVYWYQQALGLGLQFLLWYDEGEERNRGNFPPRFSGRQFPNYSSELNVNALELEDSALYLCASSWDRDYEQYFGPGTRLTVT.

V is TRBV9 and J is TRBJ2-1, with 7 bases that match TRBD1. V gave up 3 bases and J gave up 5 bases; unmatched junction bases: 8. This CDR3 has 15 amino acids. Germline V gives CDR1 SGDLS, CDR2 YYNGEE. The CDR3 DNA reads TGTGCCAGCAGCGCCACAGGGGTAATGAACAATGAGCAGTTCTTC. Translated: CASSATGVMNNEQFF.

V gene TRBV9 combines with J gene TRBJ1-2; TRBD1 might be the D (5 bases). Germline V lookup: CDR1 SGDLS, CDR2 YYNGEE. This CDR3 has 16 residues. Trimming removed 0 bases at V and 3 bases at J, with 15 bases between. The CDR3 reads CASSVAGPGGDYGYTF. As DNA, the CDR3 is TGTGCCAGCAGCGTAGCTGGCCCAGGAGGGGACTATGGCTACACCTTC.

The rearrangement joins TRBV14 to TRBJ1-2; TRBD1 is a possible D gene (5 bases). The CDR3 sequence is 12 residues long. Trimming left V 1 base short and J 14 bases short, with 14 bases between. Germline V gene lookup returns CDR1 SGHDN and CDR2 FVKESK. In nucleotides, the CDR3 is TGTGCCAGCAGCCAAGCCTCCCGGGGGAAGACCTTC. Its translation: CASSQASRGKTF. Together with reference TRBV14 and TRBJ1-2, the CDR3 gives the full variable domain: EAGVTQFPSHSVIEKGQTVTLRCDPISGHDNLYWYRRVMGKEIKFLLHFVKESKQDESGMPNNRFLAERTGGTYSTLKVQPAELEDSGVYFCASSQASRGKTFGSGTRLTVV.

The chain has TRBV6-5 and TRBJ2-3; D uncertain. CDR1 is MNHEY and CDR2 is SVGAGI in the germline V gene. V was shortened by 0 bases and J by 2 bases, with 9 bases between the two germline ends. This CDR3 region has 15 residues. This chain's CDR3 is CASSYSTIDTDTQYF. The CDR3 DNA is TGTGCCAGCAGTTACTCCACTATCGACACAGATACGCAGTATTTT.

The CDR3 is CASSYSSGEGQPQHF. Here the CDR3 DNA reads TGTGCCAGCAGTTACTCATCAGGGGAGGGTCAGCCCCAGCATTTT. This sequence joins TRBV6-5 and TRBJ1-5; the D gene is possibly TRBD1 (6 bases). CDR1 and CDR2 from the germline V gene are MNHEY and SVGAGI. V lost 0 bases and J lost 6, with 12 bases in between. The CDR3 spans 15 residues.